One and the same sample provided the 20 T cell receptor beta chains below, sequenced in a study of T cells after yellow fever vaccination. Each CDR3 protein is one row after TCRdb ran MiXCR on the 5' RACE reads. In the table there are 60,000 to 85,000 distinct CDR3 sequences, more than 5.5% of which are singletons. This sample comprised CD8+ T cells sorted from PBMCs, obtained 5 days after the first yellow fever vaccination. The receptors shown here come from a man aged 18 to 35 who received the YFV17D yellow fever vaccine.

CDR3 nucleotides: TGCGCCAGCAGCCAACGTCCCGGGACAGGGGATGAAGCTTTCTTT. This gives the protein CASSQRPGTGDEAFF. The rearrangement uses TRBV4-1 and TRBJ1-1, with 10 bases that match TRBD1. The CDR3 contains 15 residues. Germline assignment: CDR1 MGHRA and CDR2 YSYEKL. The trim removed 2 bases at V and 7 bases at J, leaving 7 bases unmatched.

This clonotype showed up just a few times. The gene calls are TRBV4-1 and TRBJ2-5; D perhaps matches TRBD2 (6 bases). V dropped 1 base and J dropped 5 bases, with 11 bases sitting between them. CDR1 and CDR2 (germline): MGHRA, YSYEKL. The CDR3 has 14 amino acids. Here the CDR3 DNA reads TGCGCCAGCAGCCAAGTTGGAGGGTCTGAGACCCAGTACTTC. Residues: CASSQVGGSETQYF.

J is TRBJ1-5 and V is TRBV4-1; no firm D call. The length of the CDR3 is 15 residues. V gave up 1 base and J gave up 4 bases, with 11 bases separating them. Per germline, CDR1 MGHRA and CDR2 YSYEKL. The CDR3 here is CASSQALRTNQPQHF. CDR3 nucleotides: TGCGCCAGCAGCCAAGCTCTCCGCACGAATCAGCCCCAGCATTTT.

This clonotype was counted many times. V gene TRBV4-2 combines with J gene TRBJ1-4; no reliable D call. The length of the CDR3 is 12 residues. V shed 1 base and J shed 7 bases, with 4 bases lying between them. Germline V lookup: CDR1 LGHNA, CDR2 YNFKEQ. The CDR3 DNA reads TGTGCCAGCAGCCAAGCAGGTGAAAAACTGTTTTTT. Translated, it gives CASSQAGEKLFF.

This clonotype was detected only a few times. The CDR3 is CASSPTGDHEQYF. DNA of the CDR3: TGTGCCAGCTCACCCACAGGGGACCACGAGCAGTACTTC. The chain joins TRBV12-3 or TRBV12-4 to TRBJ2-7; 7 positions match TRBD1. This CDR3 has 13 amino acids. The V gene end was trimmed by 8 bases and the J gene end by 5 bases; junction bases not matched to a gene: 9.

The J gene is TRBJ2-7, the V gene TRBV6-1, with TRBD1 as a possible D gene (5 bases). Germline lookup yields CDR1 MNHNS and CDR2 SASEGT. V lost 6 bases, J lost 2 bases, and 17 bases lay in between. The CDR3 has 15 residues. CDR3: CASRTRGHDAYEQYF. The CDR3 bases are TGTGCCAGCAGGACAAGGGGCCACGATGCCTACGAGCAGTACTTC.

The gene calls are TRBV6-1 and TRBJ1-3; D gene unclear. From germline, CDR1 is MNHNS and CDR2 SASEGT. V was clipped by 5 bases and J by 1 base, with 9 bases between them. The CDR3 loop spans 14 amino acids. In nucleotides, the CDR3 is TGTGCCAGCAGTCATGTGGGGTCTGGAAACACCATATATTTT. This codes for CASSHVGSGNTIYF.

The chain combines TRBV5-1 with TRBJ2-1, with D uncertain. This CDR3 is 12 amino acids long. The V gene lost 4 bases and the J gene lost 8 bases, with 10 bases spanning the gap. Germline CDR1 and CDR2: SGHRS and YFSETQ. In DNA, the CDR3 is TGCGCCAGCAGCCCACGGCATTATGAGCAGTTCTTC. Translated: CASSPRHYEQFF.

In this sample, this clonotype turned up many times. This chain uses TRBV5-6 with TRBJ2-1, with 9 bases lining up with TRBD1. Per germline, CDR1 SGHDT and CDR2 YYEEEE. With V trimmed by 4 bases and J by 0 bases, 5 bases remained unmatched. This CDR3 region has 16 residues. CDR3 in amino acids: CASSAGTGSSYNEQFF. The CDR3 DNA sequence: TGTGCCAGCAGCGCCGGGACAGGGAGCTCCTACAATGAGCAGTTCTTC. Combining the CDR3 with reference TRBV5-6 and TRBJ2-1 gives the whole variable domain DAGVTQSPTHLIKTRGQQVTLRCSPKSGHDTVSWYQQALGQGPQFIFQYYEEEERQRGNFPDRFSGHQFPNYSSELNVNALLLGDSALYLCASSAGTGSSYNEQFFGPGTRLTVL.

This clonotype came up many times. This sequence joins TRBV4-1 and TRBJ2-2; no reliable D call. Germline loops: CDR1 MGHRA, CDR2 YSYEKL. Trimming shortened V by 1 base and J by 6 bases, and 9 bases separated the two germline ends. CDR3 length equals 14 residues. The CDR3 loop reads CASSQVNSAGELFF. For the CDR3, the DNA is TGCGCCAGCAGCCAAGTGAACTCGGCCGGGGAGCTGTTTTTT.

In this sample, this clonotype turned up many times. CDR3 in DNA: TGTGCCAGCAGCCAAGATATAGGGACCAATCAGCCCCAGCATTTT. This translates into CASSQDIGTNQPQHF. The chain employs TRBV4-2 and TRBJ1-5, with D maybe TRBD1 (5 bases). The CDR3 runs 15 residues. Trimming removed 0 bases at V and 3 bases at J, with 9 bases between. Germline CDR1 is LGHNA and CDR2 is YNFKEQ.

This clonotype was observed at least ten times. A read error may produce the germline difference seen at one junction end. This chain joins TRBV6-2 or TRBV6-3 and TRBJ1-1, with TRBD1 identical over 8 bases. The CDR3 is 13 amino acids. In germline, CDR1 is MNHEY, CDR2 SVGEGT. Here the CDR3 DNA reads TGTGTCAGCAGTTCCGGGACAGGCACTGAAGCTTTCTTT. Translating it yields CVSSSGTGTEAFF.

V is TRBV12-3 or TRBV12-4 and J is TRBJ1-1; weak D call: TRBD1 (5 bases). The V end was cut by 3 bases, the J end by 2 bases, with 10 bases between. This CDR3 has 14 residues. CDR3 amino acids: CASSFTGINTEAFF. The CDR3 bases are TGTGCCAGCAGTTTCACAGGAATAAACACTGAAGCTTTCTTT.

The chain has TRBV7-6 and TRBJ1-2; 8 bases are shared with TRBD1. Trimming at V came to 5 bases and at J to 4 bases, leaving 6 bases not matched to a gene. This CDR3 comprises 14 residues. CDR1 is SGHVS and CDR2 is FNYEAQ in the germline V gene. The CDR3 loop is CASSETGAPYGYTF. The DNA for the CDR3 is TGTGCCAGCAGCGAGACAGGGGCCCCCTATGGCTACACCTTC.

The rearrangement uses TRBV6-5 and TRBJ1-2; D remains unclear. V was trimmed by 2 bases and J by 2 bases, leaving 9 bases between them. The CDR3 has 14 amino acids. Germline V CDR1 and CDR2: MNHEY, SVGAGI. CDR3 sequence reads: CASSYIRANYGYTF. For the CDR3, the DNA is TGTGCCAGCAGTTACATTAGGGCAAACTATGGCTACACCTTC.

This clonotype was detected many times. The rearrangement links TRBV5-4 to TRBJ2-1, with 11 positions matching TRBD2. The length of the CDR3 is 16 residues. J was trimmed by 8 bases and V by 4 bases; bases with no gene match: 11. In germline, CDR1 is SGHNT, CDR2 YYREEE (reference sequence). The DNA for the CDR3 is TGTGCCAGCAGCCCTATATTAGCGGGGGGGCAGGATGAGCAGTTCTTC. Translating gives CASSPILAGGQDEQFF. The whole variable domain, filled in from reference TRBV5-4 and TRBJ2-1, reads ETGVTQSPTHLIKTRGQQVTLRCSSQSGHNTVSWYQQALGQGPQFIFQYYREEENGRGNFPPRFSGLQFPNYSSELNVNALELDDSALYLCASSPILAGGQDEQFFGPGTRLTVL.

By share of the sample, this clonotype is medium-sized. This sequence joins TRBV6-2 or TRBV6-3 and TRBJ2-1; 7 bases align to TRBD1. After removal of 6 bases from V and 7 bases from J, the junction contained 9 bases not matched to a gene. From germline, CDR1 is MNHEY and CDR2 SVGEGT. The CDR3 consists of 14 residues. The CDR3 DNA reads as TGTGCCAGCAGGGTGGGGACAGTGGGGAATGAGCAGTTCTTC. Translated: CASRVGTVGNEQFF.

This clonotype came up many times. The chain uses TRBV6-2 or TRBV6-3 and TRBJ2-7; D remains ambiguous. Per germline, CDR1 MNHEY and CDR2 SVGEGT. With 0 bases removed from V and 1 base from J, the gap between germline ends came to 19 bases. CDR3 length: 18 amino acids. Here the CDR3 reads CASSYSITPPFDSYEQYF. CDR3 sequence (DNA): TGTGCCAGCAGTTACTCGATAACCCCTCCATTCGATTCCTACGAGCAGTACTTC.

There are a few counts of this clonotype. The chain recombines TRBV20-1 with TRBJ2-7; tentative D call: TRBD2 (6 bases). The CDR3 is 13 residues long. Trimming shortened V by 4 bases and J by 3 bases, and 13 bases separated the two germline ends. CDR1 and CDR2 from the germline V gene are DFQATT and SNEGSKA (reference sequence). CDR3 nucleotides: TGCAGTGCTAAAACGGCTAGCGTCTACGAGCAGTACTTC. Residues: CSAKTASVYEQYF.

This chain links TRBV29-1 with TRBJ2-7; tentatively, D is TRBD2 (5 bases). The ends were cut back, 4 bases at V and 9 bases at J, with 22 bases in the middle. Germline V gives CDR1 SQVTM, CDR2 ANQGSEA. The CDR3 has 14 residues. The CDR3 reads CSVVSTSWLEGQYF. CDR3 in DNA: TGCAGCGTTGTCTCTACCAGCTGGTTAGAGGGGCAGTACTTC.